This T cell receptor beta chain comes out of a study of human T cells and chemical hapten exposure. As to time point: patch test 1, 2 weeks after DPC sensitization. Treatment defined: therapeutic diphenylcyclopropenone sensitization with weekly scalp DPC. This clonotype has a handful of counts. J was trimmed by 1 base and V by 1 base; bases with no gene match: 2. There are 15 residues in the CDR3. Germline CDR1 SGHAT, CDR2 FQNNGV. TCRdb analysed the RACE reads with MiXCR anew, one entry per CDR3 protein. The sample shows roughly 160,000 distinct CDR3 sequences, 13% to 15% of them seen only once. V usage is TRBV11-2 and J usage is TRBJ2-3; 7 positions agree with TRBD1. The receptor comes from a woman in her thirties with alopecia areata. Some clones in this sample may be carry-over from other donors' samples. The sample consisted of whole blood, taken in connection with sensitization to the hapten diphenylcyclopropenone (DPC). Here the CDR3 reads CASSLGDRGTDTQYF. Written as DNA, the CDR3 is TGTGCCAGCAGCTTAGGAGACAGGGGCACAGATACGCAGTATTTT.